Presented here are 30 T cell receptor beta chains from one specimen sequenced in a study of T cells in Graves' hyperthyroidism and ophthalmopathy. RNA transcripts provided the source from which TCR beta CDR3 regions were amplified. The HTBI primer set was used in a first-round RT-PCR of the TCR CDR3. TCRdb used MiXCR to reprocess the multiplex PCR reads, holding one entry per CDR3 protein. This sample yields roughly 510,000 distinct CDR3 sequences, of which about a fifth are seen a single time; less than 30% belongs to the top ten. Source material: blood. The source of these receptors is a man between 18 and 29 years old with Graves' hyperthyroidism.

This clonotype was detected ten times or more. The chain recombines TRBV20-1 with TRBJ2-2; D may be TRBD2 (5 bases). Germline V CDR1 and CDR2: DFQATT, SNEGSKA (reference sequence). This CDR3 region has 13 residues. V was trimmed by 0 bases and J by 6 bases, leaving 8 bases between them. The CDR3, as DNA: TGCAGTGCTAGAGACGGGATCTCCGGGGAGCTGTTTTTT. Translated, it gives CSARDGISGELFF.

There are many counts of this clonotype. The J gene is TRBJ2-5, the V gene TRBV7-9, with D hard to call. CDR3 size: 13 residues. Germline V CDR1 and CDR2: SEHNR, FQNEAQ (reference sequence). V was clipped by 5 bases and J by 2 bases, with 9 bases between them. CDR3 sequence reads: CASSADPQETQYF. CDR3 in DNA: TGTGCCAGCAGCGCCGACCCTCAAGAGACCCAGTACTTC.

This clonotype has ten or more counts. The CDR3 is CASRPTADRTSTDTQYF. The DNA of the CDR3 is TGTGCCAGCAGACCGACCGCGGACAGGACTAGCACAGATACGCAGTATTTT. The rearrangement joins TRBV6-2 or TRBV6-3 to TRBJ2-3; TRBD1 agrees at 7 bases. Germline V gene data show CDR1 as MNHEY and CDR2 as SVGEGT. The CDR3 is 17 amino acids. The ends lost 6 bases at V and 0 bases at J; junction bases unmatched: 12.

This clonotype was picked up many times. The chain is built from TRBV3-1 and TRBJ1-3; D gene ambiguous. Per germline, CDR1 LGHDT and CDR2 YNNKEL (reference sequence). The CDR3 loop spans 14 amino acids. V dropped 2 bases and J dropped 3 bases, with 8 bases sitting between them. Here the CDR3 DNA reads TGTGCCAGCAGCCAATGGCAACATGGAAACACCATATATTTT. Residues: CASSQWQHGNTIYF.

This clonotype was seen more than once but under ten times. A clone one base away is much larger, so this may be a read error. V usage is TRBV20-1 and J usage is TRBJ2-2; the D gene is possibly TRBD2 (5 bases). The V end lost 1 base, the J end lost 6 bases, and 9 bases lay between the germline ends. The germline CDR1 and CDR2 sequences are DFQATT and SNEGSKA (reference sequence). The CDR3 contains 13 residues. In DNA, the CDR3 is TGCAGTGCTAGAGGGCACGGGGCCGGGGAGCTGTTTTTT. It is translated as CSARGHGAGELFF.

The chain couples TRBV4-1 to TRBJ2-2, with a possible D match to TRBD2 (6 bases). Germline CDR1 and CDR2: MGHRA and YSYEKL. V was clipped by 4 bases and J by 2 bases, with 17 bases between them. There are 17 residues in the CDR3. The CDR3 DNA follows: TGCGCCAGCAGCCTCTTTATAGGGGACTCTAACACCGGGGAGCTGTTTTTT. Its protein is CASSLFIGDSNTGELFF.

A word on this clonotype: A much bigger clone sits one base away, suggesting this may be a read error. This sequence joins TRBV2 and TRBJ2-2; the D is unclear. The germline CDR1 and CDR2 sequences are SNHLY and FYNNEI. This CDR3 comprises 14 residues. V was cut by 4 bases and J by 6 bases, with 12 bases left in between. CDR3 nucleotide sequence: TGTGCCAGCAGTGCGGACGGTAACGCCGGGGAGCTGTTTTTT. Translation: CASSADGNAGELFF.

This clonotype was seen ten or more times. The chain combines TRBV30 with TRBJ1-1, with unresolved D. CDR3 size: 14 residues. Germline V gene data show CDR1 as GTSNPN and CDR2 as SVGIG (reference sequence). V lost 0 bases and J 1 base, leaving 9 bases between the germline ends. CDR3 residues: CAWSVHRPNTEAFF. Here the CDR3 DNA reads TGTGCCTGGAGTGTACACAGACCGAACACTGAAGCTTTCTTT.

This clonotype was recorded a few times. The gene calls are TRBV12-3 or TRBV12-4 and TRBJ1-2, with 7 bases fitting TRBD1. The CDR3 sequence is 13 residues long. V lost 10 bases, J lost 8 bases, and 13 bases stayed unmatched. This CDR3 is CATKEGQRGGYTF. For the CDR3, the DNA is TGTGCCACCAAGGAGGGACAGAGAGGGGGCTACACCTTC.

This clonotype was found many times. The gene calls are TRBV6-5 and TRBJ2-5, with 11 bases identical to TRBD2. The CDR3 is 16 amino acids. V lost 0 bases and J lost 5; bases outside the gene matches: 5. Germline-derived CDR1 and CDR2 are MNHEY and SVGAGI. The CDR3 DNA reads as TGTGCCAGCAGTTACTCAGAACTAGCGGGGGTGGAGACCCAGTACTTC. Amino acids: CASSYSELAGVETQYF.

This clonotype was seen only a few times. The V gene is TRBV7-3, the J gene TRBJ2-6; D is uncertain. CDR3 length: 15 residues. Germline CDR1 reads SGHTA; CDR2 reads FQGTGA. Trimming shortened V by 2 bases and J by 2 bases, and 7 bases separated the two germline ends. The CDR3 DNA follows: TGTGCCAGCAGCTTAGAGGCAACTGGGGCCAACGTCCTGACTTTC. It codes for CASSLEATGANVLTF.

This clonotype was recorded many times. The chain is built from TRBV6-5 and TRBJ1-5; D unclear. CDR1 MNHEY and CDR2 SVGAGI come from the germline V gene. This CDR3 has 17 amino acids. Deletions cut 0 bases from V and 4 bases from J, with 16 bases between. DNA for the CDR3: TGTGCCAGCAGTTACTCGATTGTATCCGGAGATAATCAGCCCCAGCATTTT. Protein sequence: CASSYSIVSGDNQPQHF.

The chain joins TRBV5-6 to TRBJ1-5; D possibly corresponds to TRBD1 (6 bases). V was trimmed by 0 bases and J by 7 bases, leaving 17 bases between them. Germline V gene sequence: CDR1 SGHDT, CDR2 YYEEEE. The CDR3 runs 16 residues. The CDR3 spells CASSLGQGRRDQPQHF. CDR3 DNA sequence: TGTGCCAGCAGCTTGGGGCAGGGGAGAAGGGACCAGCCCCAGCATTTT.

This clonotype was seen ten or more times. The chain combines TRBV20-1 with TRBJ2-5; D is uncertain. Trimming cost V 0 bases and J 6 bases, with 5 bases left between them. The CDR3 loop spans 11 amino acids. Germline CDR1 and CDR2: DFQATT and SNEGSKA (reference sequence). CDR3 sequence (DNA): TGCAGTGCTAGAGATAGGCAGACCCAGTACTTC. Translation: CSARDRQTQYF.

This clonotype was observed at least ten times. V is TRBV7-8 and J is TRBJ1-2, with a tentative D call TRBD1 (5 bases). V lost 5 bases and J 2 bases, leaving 9 bases between the germline ends. CDR1 is SGHVS and CDR2 is FQNEAQ in the germline V gene. The CDR3 covers 13 residues. The CDR3 DNA is TGTGCCAGCAGCATAGACAGAAACTATGGCTACACCTTC. It codes for CASSIDRNYGYTF.

The rearrangement joins TRBV4-1 to TRBJ2-5; tentatively, D is TRBD2 (6 bases). Germline values: CDR1 MGHRA, CDR2 YSYEKL. This CDR3 has 14 amino acids. Deletions cut 0 bases from V and 5 bases from J, with 10 bases between. The CDR3 sequence is CASSQDWGVETQYF. DNA of the CDR3: TGCGCCAGCAGCCAAGATTGGGGGGTGGAGACCCAGTACTTC.

This clonotype occurred many times. This chain joins TRBV5-1 and TRBJ1-2; possibly TRBD1 for D (5 bases). Trimming shortened V by 1 base and J by 3 bases, and 13 bases separated the two germline ends. The germline V gene has CDR1 SGHRS and CDR2 YFSETQ. The CDR3 runs to 15 residues. The CDR3 DNA sequence: TGCGCCAGCAGCTTGTACCCAGGGTATGACTATGGCTACACCTTC. It is translated as CASSLYPGYDYGYTF.

The table lists this clonotype with many counts. The gene calls are TRBV30 and TRBJ1-1; TRBD1 might be the D (6 bases). Per germline, CDR1 GTSNPN and CDR2 SVGIG (reference sequence). V was pared by 6 bases and J by 1 base, with 12 bases between. This CDR3 is built from 13 residues. CDR3 nucleotide sequence: TGTGCCTGCTCCAGGGGCGCGAACACTGAAGCTTTCTTT. Its translation: CACSRGANTEAFF.

This chain connects TRBV15 to TRBJ1-1; D remains ambiguous. Germline assignment: CDR1 LNHNV and CDR2 YYDKDF (reference sequence). There are 15 residues in the CDR3. Trimming cost V 2 bases and J 1 base, with 11 bases left between them. The CDR3, as DNA: TGTGCCACCAGCAGACCCCGGGCCTCGAACACTGAAGCTTTCTTT. The encoded protein is CATSRPRASNTEAFF.

This clonotype was recorded a few times. This chain links TRBV30 with TRBJ1-5; D not resolved. The CDR3 covers 15 residues. From germline, CDR1 is GTSNPN and CDR2 SVGIG (reference sequence). The V end was cut by 0 bases, the J end by 0 bases, with 9 bases between. DNA for the CDR3: TGTGCCTGGAGTGTATTTGGGCGTAGCAATCAGCCCCAGCATTTT. Protein product: CAWSVFGRSNQPQHF.

This clonotype came up many times. The chain joins TRBV28 to TRBJ2-5; D is ambiguous. Trimming stripped 6 bases from V and 4 bases from J, with 15 bases between. Germline CDR1 MDHEN, CDR2 SYDVKM. This CDR3 region has 14 residues. Here the CDR3 DNA reads TGTGCCAGCAGGAGCACACAATCGGGAGAGACCCAGTACTTC. As protein: CASRSTQSGETQYF. The whole variable domain, filled in from reference TRBV28 and TRBJ2-5, reads DVKVTQSSRYLVKRTGEKVFLECVQDMDHENMFWYRQDPGLGLRLIYFSYDVKMKEKGDIPEGYSVSREKKERFSLILESASTNQTSMYLCASRSTQSGETQYFGPGTRLLVL.

Ten or more counts support this clonotype. The chain joins TRBV12-3 or TRBV12-4 to TRBJ2-2; TRBD2 matches 9 bases. The V and J ends lost 6 bases and 6 bases, in that order; junction bases with no gene match: 5. This CDR3 contains 14 residues. In nucleotides, the CDR3 is TGTGCCAGCAGGGCTGCGGGGGGGCCCGGGGAGCTGTTTTTT. Translation: CASRAAGGPGELFF.

The chain links TRBV14 to TRBJ2-5; D is tentatively TRBD1 or TRBD2 (7 bases each). The ends were cut back, 6 bases at V and 4 bases at J, with 21 bases in the middle. The CDR3 sequence is 16 residues long. Germline-derived CDR1 and CDR2 are SGHDN and FVKESK. This chain's CDR3 is CASSHWRQGGAETQYF. CDR3 nucleotide sequence: TGTGCCAGCAGTCATTGGCGACAGGGAGGGGCAGAGACCCAGTACTTC.

This clonotype was detected many times. The chain carries TRBV6-9 and TRBJ1-2; 7 positions match TRBD1. This CDR3 comprises 15 residues. Germline CDR1 and CDR2: MNHGY and SVAAGI. The V segment lost 8 bases and the J segment 3 bases; nucleotides outside the gene matches: 12. This CDR3 is CASVRQGNSDYGYTF. CDR3 coding DNA: TGTGCCAGCGTCCGACAGGGAAACTCCGACTATGGCTACACCTTC.

This clonotype was recorded at least ten times. The rearrangement joins TRBV6-5 to TRBJ1-1, with D possibly being TRBD1 (5 bases). Germline assignment: CDR1 MNHEY and CDR2 SVGAGI. Trimming removed 0 bases from V and 5 bases from J, with 19 bases in between. The CDR3 runs to 17 residues. In DNA, the CDR3 is TGTGCCAGCAGTTACTCCCGCCCGACAGCGATAGGGACTGAAGCTTTCTTT. This codes for CASSYSRPTAIGTEAFF.

About this clonotype: A junction end diverges from the germline sequence, so it may reflect a read error. The chain combines TRBV19 with TRBJ2-7, with TRBD1 matching over 9 bases. The CDR3 runs to 14 residues. Germline CDR1 and CDR2: LNHDA and SQIVND (reference sequence). CDR3 bases: TGTGCCAGTAGAACGGGACAGGGTATCGACGAGCAGGACTTC. Its translation is CASRTGQGIDEQDF.

This chain links TRBV12-3 or TRBV12-4 with TRBJ2-2; no clear D gene. This CDR3 contains 14 residues. V was cut by 1 base and J by 8 bases, with 11 bases left in between. CDR3 sequence (DNA): TGTGCCAGCAGTTTAGTGGGGATCGGAGGGGAGCTGTTTTTT. Amino acid sequence: CASSLVGIGGELFF.

This clonotype was seen at least ten times. V and J are TRBV20-1 and TRBJ2-5, with 10 bases that match TRBD2. Trimming took 0 bases from V and 5 from J; bases not matched to a gene: 6. The CDR3 loop spans 15 amino acids. The germline CDR1 and CDR2 sequences are DFQATT and SNEGSKA (reference sequence). CDR3 residues: CSARDQGLAMETQYF. CDR3 sequence (DNA): TGCAGTGCTAGAGATCAGGGACTAGCGATGGAGACCCAGTACTTC.

This clonotype was recorded at least ten times. The genes are TRBV30 and TRBJ1-2; no firm D call. V shed 6 bases and J shed 6 bases, with 14 bases lying between them. This CDR3 has 12 residues. Per germline, CDR1 GTSNPN and CDR2 SVGIG (reference sequence). CDR3 nucleotides: TGTGCCTGCAGACGGCCTGGGGATGGCTACACCTTC. Residues: CACRRPGDGYTF.

Turning to this clonotype: Since the CDR3 does not end with the conserved phenylalanine or tryptophan, this likely comes from a read error. This sequence joins TRBV29-1 and TRBJ1-2; 7 bases map to TRBD1. Unmatched junction bases numbered 8, after V lost 3 bases and J lost 7 bases. There are 13 residues in the CDR3. Per germline, CDR1 SQVTM and CDR2 ANQGSEA. In nucleotides, the CDR3 is TGCAGCGTTGACACTTCAGGGGGGCTTGGCTACACCTCC. It encodes CSVDTSGGLGYTS.